This entry describes one TCR beta chain. The antigen is undetermined. These data belong to a study of cytomegalovirus exposure and HLA in healthy donors. Turning to the study itself: In an early release, HLA-typed donors contributed 75 million to 85 million unique TCR sequences.

From germline, CDR1 is SGHTA and CDR2 FQGNSA. The CDR3 extends over 15 amino acids. Trimming took 6 bases from V and 3 from J; bases not matched to a gene: 3. Study-wide points: Usually a TCR sequence was rare, but some public TCRs were found in many donors. After further analysis at a later stage, 15,000 to 20,000 TCR beta sequences were associated with HLA alleles at 0.05 false discovery rate.

60 Vbeta and 13 Jbeta primers were used in PCR. Assay used: immunoSEQ multiplex PCR; TCRdb lists only in-frame clones, some missing. The sample carries some 97,000 clones, around 80% recorded once. The gene calls are TRBV7-2 and TRBJ2-3; 13 nucleotides align to TRBD2. The receptor was derived from a male donor in good health and CMV-seropositive. Sequencing was carried out using PBMCs. As DNA, the CDR3 is TGTGCCAGCAGGAGACTAGCGGGGGGTACAGATACGCAGTATTTT. It translates to CASRRLAGGTDTQYF. Full variable domain (remainder filled in from reference TRBV7-2 and TRBJ2-3): GAGVSQSPSNKVTEKGKDVELRCDPISGHTALYWYRQSLGQGLEFLIYFQGNSAPDKSGLPSDRFSAERTGGSVSTLTIQRTQQEDSAVYLCASRRLAGGTDTQYFGPGTRLTVL.